This T cell receptor (beta chain) stems from a study of Graves' ophthalmopathy and Graves' hyperthyroidism. Study outcomes and limitations: Stable hyperthyroidism and ophthalmopathy were told apart by a 13-signature model, which achieved about 88% sensitivity and approximately 82% specificity.

For donors with ophthalmopathy, the disease showed moderate-to-severe activity, reached CAS ≥3 and NOSPECS ≥4, and had lasted under 3 months. Pregnancy or lactation, uncontrolled infections and other autoimmune diseases were grounds for excluding patients. The authors diagnosed from clinical symptoms, serum thyroxine, TRAb, thyroid ultrasound and orbital computed tomography. About this clonotype: What it binds is not known.

V was shortened by 5 bases and J by 4 bases, with 12 bases between the two germline ends. CDR1 SQVTM and CDR2 ANQGSEA come from the germline V gene. The CDR3 is 13 residues long. The sequenced template was RNA, covering the TCR beta CDR3 region. The authors performed first-round RT-PCR with HTBI primers and then a second-round multiplex PCR. TCRdb re-called the multiplex PCR reads through MiXCR, storing one row per CDR3 protein. Among about 740,000 distinct CDR3 sequences listed, around 40% were seen once. The sequenced sample was peripheral blood. The chain carries TRBV29-1 and TRBJ1-3; D remains unclear. The source is an adult man with Graves' ophthalmopathy. In DNA form, the CDR3 reads TGCAGCGTTAACGCATTGGGAGGAAACACCATATATTTT. This gives the protein CSVNALGGNTIYF.